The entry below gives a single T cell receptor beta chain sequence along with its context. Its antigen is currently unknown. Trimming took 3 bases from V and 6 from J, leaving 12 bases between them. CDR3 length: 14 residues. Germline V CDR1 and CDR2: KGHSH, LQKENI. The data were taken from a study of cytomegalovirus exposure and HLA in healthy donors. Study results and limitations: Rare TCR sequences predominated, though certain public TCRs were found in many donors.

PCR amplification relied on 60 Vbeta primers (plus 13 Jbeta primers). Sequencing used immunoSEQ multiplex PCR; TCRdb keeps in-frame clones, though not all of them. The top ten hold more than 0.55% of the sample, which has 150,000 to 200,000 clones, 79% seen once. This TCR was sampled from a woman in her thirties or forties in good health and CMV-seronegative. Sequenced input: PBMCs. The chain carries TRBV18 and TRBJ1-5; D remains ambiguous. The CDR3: CASSPGGNSQPQHF. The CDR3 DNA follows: TGTGCCAGCTCACCGGGAGGGAATAGTCAGCCCCAGCATTTT.